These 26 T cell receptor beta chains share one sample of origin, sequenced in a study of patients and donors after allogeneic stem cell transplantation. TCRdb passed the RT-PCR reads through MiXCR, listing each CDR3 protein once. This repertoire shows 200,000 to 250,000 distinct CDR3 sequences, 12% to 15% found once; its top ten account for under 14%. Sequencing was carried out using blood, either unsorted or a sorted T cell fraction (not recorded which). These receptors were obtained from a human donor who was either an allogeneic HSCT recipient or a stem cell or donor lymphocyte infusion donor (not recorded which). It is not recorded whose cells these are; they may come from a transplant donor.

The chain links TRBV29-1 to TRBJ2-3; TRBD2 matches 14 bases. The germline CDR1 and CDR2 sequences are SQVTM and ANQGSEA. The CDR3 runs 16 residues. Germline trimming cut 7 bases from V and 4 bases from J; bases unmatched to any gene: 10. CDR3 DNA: TGCAGCGGGCAGGGACTAGCGGGAGAGTGGGCAGATACGCAGTATTTT. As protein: CSGQGLAGEWADTQYF.

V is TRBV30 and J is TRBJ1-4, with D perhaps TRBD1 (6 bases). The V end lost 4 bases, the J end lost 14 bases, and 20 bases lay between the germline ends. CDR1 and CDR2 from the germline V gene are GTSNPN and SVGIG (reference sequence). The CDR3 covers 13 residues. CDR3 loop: CAWTPLLGANLFF. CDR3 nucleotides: TGTGCCTGGACCCCTTTATTGGGGGCGAACCTGTTTTTT. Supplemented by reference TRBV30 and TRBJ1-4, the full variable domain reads SQTIHQWPATLVQPVGSPLSLECTVEGTSNPNLYWYRQAAGRGLQLLFYSVGIGQISSEVPQNLSASRPQDRQFILSSKKLLLSDSGFYLCAWTPLLGANLFFGSGTQLSVL.

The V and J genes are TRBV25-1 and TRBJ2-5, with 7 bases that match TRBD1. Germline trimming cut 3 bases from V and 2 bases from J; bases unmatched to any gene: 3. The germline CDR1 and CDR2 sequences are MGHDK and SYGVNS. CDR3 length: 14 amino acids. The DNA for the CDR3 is TGTGCCAGCAGTGACCCAGGGGGACAAGAGACCCAGTACTTC. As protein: CASSDPGGQETQYF.

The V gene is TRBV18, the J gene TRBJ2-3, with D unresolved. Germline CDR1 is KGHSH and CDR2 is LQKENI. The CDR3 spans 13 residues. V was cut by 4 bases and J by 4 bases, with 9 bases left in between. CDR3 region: CASSQTTADTQYF. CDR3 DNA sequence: TGTGCCAGCTCACAAACCACGGCAGATACGCAGTATTTT.

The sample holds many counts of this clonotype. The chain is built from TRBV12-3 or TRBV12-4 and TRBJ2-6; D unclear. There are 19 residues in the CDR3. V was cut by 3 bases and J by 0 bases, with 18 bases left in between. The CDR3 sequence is CASSFGIGIISSGANVLTF. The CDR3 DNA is TGTGCCAGCAGTTTTGGGATCGGCATAATCAGCTCTGGGGCCAACGTCCTGACTTTC.

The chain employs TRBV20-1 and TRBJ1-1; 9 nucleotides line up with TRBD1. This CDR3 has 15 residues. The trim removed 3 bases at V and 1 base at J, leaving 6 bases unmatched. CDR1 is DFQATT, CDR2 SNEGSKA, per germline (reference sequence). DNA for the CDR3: TGCAGTGCTAGGGGGGACAGGGAGGAGAACACTGAAGCTTTCTTT. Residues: CSARGDREENTEAFF.

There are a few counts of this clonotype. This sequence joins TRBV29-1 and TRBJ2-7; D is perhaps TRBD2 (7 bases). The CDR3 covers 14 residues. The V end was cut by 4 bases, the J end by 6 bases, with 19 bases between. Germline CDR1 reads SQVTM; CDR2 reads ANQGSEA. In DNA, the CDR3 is TGCAGCGTTGGGTGGTTTACAGGGAGGGGCGAGCAGTACTTC. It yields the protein CSVGWFTGRGEQYF.

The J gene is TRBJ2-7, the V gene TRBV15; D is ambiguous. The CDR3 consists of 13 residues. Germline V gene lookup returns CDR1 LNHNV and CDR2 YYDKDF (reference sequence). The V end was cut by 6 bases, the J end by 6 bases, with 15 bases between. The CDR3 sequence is CATSPFGQFEQYF. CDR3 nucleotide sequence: TGTGCCACCAGTCCTTTCGGGCAGTTCGAGCAGTACTTC.

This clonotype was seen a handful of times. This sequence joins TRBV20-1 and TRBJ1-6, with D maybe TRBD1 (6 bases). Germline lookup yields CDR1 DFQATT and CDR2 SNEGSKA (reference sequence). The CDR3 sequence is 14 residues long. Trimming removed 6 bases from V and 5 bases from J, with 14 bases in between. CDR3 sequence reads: CSASTGFDNSPLHF. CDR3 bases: TGCAGTGCAAGTACAGGGTTCGATAATTCACCCCTCCACTTT.

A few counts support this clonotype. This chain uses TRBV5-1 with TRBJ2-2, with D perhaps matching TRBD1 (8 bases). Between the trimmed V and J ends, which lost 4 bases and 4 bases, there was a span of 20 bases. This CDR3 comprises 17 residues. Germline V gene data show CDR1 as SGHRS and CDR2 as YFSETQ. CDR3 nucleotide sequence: TGCGCCAGCAGCCATCGCGGACAGGGAGGGGGCACCGGGGAGCTGTTTTTT. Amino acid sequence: CASSHRGQGGGTGELFF.

The CDR3 region is CSARGTDRGNTEAFF. As DNA, the CDR3 is TGCAGTGCTAGAGGAACGGACAGAGGAAACACTGAAGCTTTCTTT. This chain uses TRBV20-1 with TRBJ1-1, with D perhaps matching TRBD1 (6 bases). The CDR3 has 15 amino acids. CDR1 and CDR2 from the germline V gene are DFQATT and SNEGSKA (reference sequence). The V end lost 1 base, the J end lost 2 bases, and 14 bases lay between the germline ends.

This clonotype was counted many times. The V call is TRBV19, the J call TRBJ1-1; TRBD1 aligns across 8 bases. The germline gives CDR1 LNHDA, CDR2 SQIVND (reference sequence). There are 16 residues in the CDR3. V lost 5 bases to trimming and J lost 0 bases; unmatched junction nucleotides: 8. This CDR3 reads CASSSTGEVMNTEAFF. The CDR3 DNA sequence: TGTGCCAGTAGTTCGACAGGGGAGGTGATGAACACTGAAGCTTTCTTT.

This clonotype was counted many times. The CDR3 loop reads CASSLVGGRATDTQYF. CDR3 bases: TGTGCCAGCAGCTTAGTGGGCGGGAGAGCTACAGATACGCAGTATTTT. This rearrangement joins TRBV11-2 to TRBJ2-3; 7 bases are a match to TRBD2. The CDR3 is made up of 16 amino acids. Looked up from germline, CDR1 is SGHAT and CDR2 is FQNNGV. The trim removed 1 base at V and 3 bases at J, leaving 7 bases unmatched.

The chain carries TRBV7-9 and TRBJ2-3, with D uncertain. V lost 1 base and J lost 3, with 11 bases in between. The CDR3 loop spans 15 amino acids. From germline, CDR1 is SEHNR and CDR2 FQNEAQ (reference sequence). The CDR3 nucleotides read TGTGCCAGCAGCTTAGACGGAGAAAGGACAGATACGCAGTATTTT. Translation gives CASSLDGERTDTQYF. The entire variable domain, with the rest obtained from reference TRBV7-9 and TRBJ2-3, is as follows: DTGVSQNPRHKITKRGQNVTFRCDPISEHNRLYWYRQTLGQGPEFLTYFQNEAQLEKSRLLSDRFSAERPKGSFSTLEIQRTEQGDSAMYLCASSLDGERTDTQYFGPGTRLTVL.

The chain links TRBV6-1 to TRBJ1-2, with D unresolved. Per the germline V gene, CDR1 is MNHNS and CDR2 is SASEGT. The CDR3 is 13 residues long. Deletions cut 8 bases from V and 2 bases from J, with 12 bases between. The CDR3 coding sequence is TGTGCCAGCCGCCATTGGGAGAACTATGGCTACACCTTC. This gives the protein CASRHWENYGYTF.

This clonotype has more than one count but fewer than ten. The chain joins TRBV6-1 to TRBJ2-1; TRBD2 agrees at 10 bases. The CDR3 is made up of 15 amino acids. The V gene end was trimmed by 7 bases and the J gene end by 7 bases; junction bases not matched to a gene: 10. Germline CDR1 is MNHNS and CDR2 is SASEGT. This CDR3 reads CASTQLAGVVNEQFF. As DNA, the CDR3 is TGTGCCAGCACCCAGCTAGCGGGAGTGGTGAATGAGCAGTTCTTC.

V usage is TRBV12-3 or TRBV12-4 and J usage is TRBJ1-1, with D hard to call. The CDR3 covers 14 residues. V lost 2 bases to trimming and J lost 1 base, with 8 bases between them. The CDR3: CASSLSSPNTEAFF. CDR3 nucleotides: TGTGCCAGCAGTTTATCCTCCCCGAACACTGAAGCTTTCTTT.

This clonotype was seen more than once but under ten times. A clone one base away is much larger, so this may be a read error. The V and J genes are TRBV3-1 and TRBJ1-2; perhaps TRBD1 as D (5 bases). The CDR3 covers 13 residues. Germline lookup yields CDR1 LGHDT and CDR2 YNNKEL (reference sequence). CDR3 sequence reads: CVSSQDEGYGYTF. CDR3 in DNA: TGTGTCAGCAGCCAAGACGAGGGGTATGGCTACACCTTC. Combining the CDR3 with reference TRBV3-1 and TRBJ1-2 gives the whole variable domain DTAVSQTPKYLVTQMGNDKSIKCEQNLGHDTMYWYKQDSKKFLKIMFSYNNKELIINETVPNRFSPKSPDKAHLNLHINSLELGDSAVYFCVSSQDEGYGYTFGSGTRLTVV.

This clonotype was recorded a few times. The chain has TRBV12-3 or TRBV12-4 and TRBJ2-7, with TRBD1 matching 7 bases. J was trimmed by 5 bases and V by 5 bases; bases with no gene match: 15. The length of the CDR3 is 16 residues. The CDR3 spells CASSPYYFLQGNEQYF. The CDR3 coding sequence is TGTGCCAGCAGTCCCTACTATTTTTTACAGGGGAACGAGCAGTACTTC.

The CDR3 here is CSARDRLAGDNEQFF. CDR3 in DNA: TGCAGTGCTAGAGATCGGCTAGCGGGAGACAATGAGCAGTTCTTC. The chain joins TRBV20-1 to TRBJ2-1; 10 nucleotides line up with TRBD2. Germline lookup yields CDR1 DFQATT and CDR2 SNEGSKA (reference sequence). The CDR3 sequence is 15 residues long. V shed 0 bases, J shed 5 bases, and the junction held 4 bases outside the gene matches.

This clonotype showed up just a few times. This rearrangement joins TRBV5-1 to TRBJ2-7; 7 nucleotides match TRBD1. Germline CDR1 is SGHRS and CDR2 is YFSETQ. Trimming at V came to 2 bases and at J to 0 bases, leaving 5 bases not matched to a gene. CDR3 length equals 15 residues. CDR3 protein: CASSFYGQVSYEQYF. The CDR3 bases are TGCGCCAGCAGCTTCTATGGACAGGTCTCCTACGAGCAGTACTTC.

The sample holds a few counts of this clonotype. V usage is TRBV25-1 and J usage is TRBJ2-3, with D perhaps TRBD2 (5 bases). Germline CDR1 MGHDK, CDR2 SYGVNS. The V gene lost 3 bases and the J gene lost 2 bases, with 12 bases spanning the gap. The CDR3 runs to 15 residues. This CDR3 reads CASSDTGGLTDTQYF. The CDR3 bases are TGTGCCAGCAGTGATACTGGAGGCCTCACAGATACGCAGTATTTT.

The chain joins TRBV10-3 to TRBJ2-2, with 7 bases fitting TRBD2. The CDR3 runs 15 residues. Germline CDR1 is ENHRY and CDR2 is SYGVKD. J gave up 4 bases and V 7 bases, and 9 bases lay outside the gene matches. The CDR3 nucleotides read TGTGCCATCACAGAGAGCGGGATGCGCACCGGGGAGCTGTTTTTT. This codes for CAITESGMRTGELFF.

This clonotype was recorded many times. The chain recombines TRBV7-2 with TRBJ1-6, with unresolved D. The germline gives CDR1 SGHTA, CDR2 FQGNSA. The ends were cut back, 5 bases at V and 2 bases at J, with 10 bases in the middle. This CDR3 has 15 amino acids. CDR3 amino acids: CASSQAAAYNSPLHF. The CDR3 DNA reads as TGTGCCAGCAGCCAGGCAGCAGCCTATAATTCACCCCTCCACTTT.

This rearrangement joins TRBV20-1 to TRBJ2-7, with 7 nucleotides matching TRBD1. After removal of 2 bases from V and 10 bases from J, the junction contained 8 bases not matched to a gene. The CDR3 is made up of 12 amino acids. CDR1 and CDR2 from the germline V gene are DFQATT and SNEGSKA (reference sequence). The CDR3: CSARPGTVLQYF. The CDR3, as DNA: TGCAGTGCTAGACCTGGGACAGTTCTACAGTACTTC.

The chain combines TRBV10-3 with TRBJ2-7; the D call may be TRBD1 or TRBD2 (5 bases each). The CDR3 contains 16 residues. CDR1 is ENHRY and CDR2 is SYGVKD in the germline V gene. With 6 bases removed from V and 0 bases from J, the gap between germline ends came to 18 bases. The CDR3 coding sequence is TGTGCCATCAGCGACCCGGGTCGGGGCAGCTCCTACGAGCAGTACTTC. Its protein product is CAISDPGRGSSYEQYF.